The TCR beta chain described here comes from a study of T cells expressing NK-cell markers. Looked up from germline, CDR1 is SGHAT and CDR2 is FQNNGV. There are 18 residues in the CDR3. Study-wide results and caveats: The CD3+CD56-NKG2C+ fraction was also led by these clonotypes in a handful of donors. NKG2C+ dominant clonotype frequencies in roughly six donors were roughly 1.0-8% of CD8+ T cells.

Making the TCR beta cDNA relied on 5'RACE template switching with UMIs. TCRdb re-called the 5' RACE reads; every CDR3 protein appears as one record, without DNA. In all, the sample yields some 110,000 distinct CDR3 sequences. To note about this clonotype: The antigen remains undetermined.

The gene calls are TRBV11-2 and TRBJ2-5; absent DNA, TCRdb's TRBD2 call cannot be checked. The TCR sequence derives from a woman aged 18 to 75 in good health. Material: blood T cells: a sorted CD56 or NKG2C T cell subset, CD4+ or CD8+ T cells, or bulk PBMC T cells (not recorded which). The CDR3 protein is CASSLGFVGLADQETQYF.